This T cell receptor (beta chain) was identified during a study of a mutant IDH1 vaccine in newly diagnosed glioma. Study-level information: Former treatment meant radiotherapy, temozolomide, or both; the majority had gotten both.

Assay used: immunoSEQ multiplex PCR; TCRdb lists only in-frame clones, some missing. Here the sample spans 85,000 to 100,000 clones, over 75% being singletons. The CDR3 is 16 amino acids. Time point: baseline, week 1 (first vaccination visit). Treatment noted: pre-vaccination baseline after standard-of-care therapy. Newly diagnosed WHO grade 3 or 4 IDH1-mutant, ATRX-lost astrocytomas were identified in the donors. Sequenced here: PBMCs, sampled from a glioma patient treated with radiotherapy, temozolomide or both. This clonotype was sampled from a man in his forties or fifties with glioma. The chain couples TRBV21-1 to TRBJ2-3. TRBV21-1 is a pseudogene locus. CDR3 loop: CASSTRLRAGTDTQYF. CDR3 sequence (DNA): TGTGCCAGCAGCACACGCTTACGGGCAGGAACAGATACGCAGTATTTT.